This TCR beta chain was obtained from a study of identifying expanded T cells in peripheral blood. For this clone: The antigen remains undetermined.

TCRdb's table, derived via immunoSEQ multiplex PCR, lists solely in-frame clones and lacks some. The sample holds approximately 120,000 clones; more than 75% are singletons and the top ten take roughly 3.3%. Study results and limitations: Around 1.2 clones differed between technical replicates, versus around 15 and 18 over time. Across healthy donors, higher total template counts meant significantly greater roughly two-week count variance.

The CDR3 is 12 residues long. Between the trimmed V and J ends, which lost 8 bases and 5 bases, there was a span of 9 bases. Germline CDR1 and CDR2: SNHLY and FYNNEI. During the collection period, no donor immune events like infections were recorded. The sequence came from a person aged 18 to 75 in good health. The V gene is TRBV2, the J gene TRBJ2-2; no definite D call. Sequencing input: blood. The CDR3 nucleotides read TGTGCCAGCCAGTTTTTAACCGGGGAGCTGTTTTTT. Amino acids: CASQFLTGELFF. Complete variable domain (other parts from reference TRBV2 and TRBJ2-2): EPEVTQTPSHQVTQMGQEVILRCVPISNHLYFYWYRQILGQKVEFLVSFYNNEISEKSEIFDDQFSVERPDGSNFTLKIRSTKLEDSAMYFCASQFLTGELFFGEGSRLTVL.